The 16 T cell receptor beta chains below were found in one sample sequenced in a study of CD8+ T cells in alopecia areata. RNA extraction and reverse transcription yielded cDNA as sequencing template. Profiling relied on immunoSEQ multiplex PCR, and the TCRdb table lists in-frame clones only, not all of them. Of about 110,000 clones listed, 55% to 75% are singletons. Input material: CD8+ T cells sorted from blood. The receptors come from a human donor in good health.

A few counts support this clone. V and J are TRBV5-1 and TRBJ1-1; 8 positions match TRBD1. The germline V gene encodes CDR1 SGHRS and CDR2 YFSETQ. Trimming cost V 4 bases and J 4 bases; bases outside gene matches: 3. The CDR3 runs to 13 residues. This CDR3 reads CASSDRGVTEAFF. CDR3 bases: TGCGCCAGCAGCGACAGGGGAGTCACTGAAGCTTTCTTT.

V gene TRBV13 combines with J gene TRBJ2-1; 11 positions agree with TRBD2. The CDR3 is 17 residues long. J gave up 8 bases and V 0 bases, and 9 bases lay outside the gene matches. CDR1 and CDR2 from the germline V gene are PRHDT and FYEKMQ (reference sequence). In DNA, the CDR3 is TGTGCCAGCAGCTTAGGCCTTGTAGCGGGGGGGCGCGATGAGCAGTTCTTC. This translates into CASSLGLVAGGRDEQFF.

This clone was detected only a few times. The rearrangement joins TRBV4-2 to TRBJ2-7; D unclear. V lost 0 bases and J lost 3, with 9 bases in between. CDR1 LGHNA and CDR2 YNFKEQ come from the germline V gene. This CDR3 has 14 amino acids. CDR3 coding DNA: TGTGCCAGCAGCCAAGATCCAAGGATCTACGAGCAGTACTTC. Translated, it gives CASSQDPRIYEQYF.

CDR3 loop: CASTPQGAGEQYF. The CDR3 nucleotides are TGTGCCAGCACCCCACAGGGGGCGGGCGAGCAGTACTTC. The V gene is TRBV28, the J gene TRBJ2-7; the match to TRBD1 covers 9 bases. Losses at the gene ends were 7 bases for V and 6 bases for J; bases not matched to a gene: 7. The germline gives CDR1 MDHEN, CDR2 SYDVKM. The CDR3 spans 13 residues.

This clone has more than one count but fewer than ten. The J gene is TRBJ2-6, the V gene TRBV6-5; no clear D gene. The germline V gene has CDR1 MNHEY and CDR2 SVGAGI. The CDR3 spans 16 residues. Trimming pared 4 bases from V and 1 base from J, leaving 11 bases between. This CDR3 is CASSSHFGSGANVLTF. The CDR3 nucleotides read TGTGCCAGCAGTTCCCACTTTGGTTCTGGGGCCAACGTCCTGACTTTC.

The chain carries TRBV7-2 and TRBJ2-5; the D call may be TRBD1 or TRBD2 (7 bases each). This CDR3 region has 15 residues. V shed 5 bases and J shed 4 bases, with 17 bases lying between them. The germline V gene has CDR1 SGHTA and CDR2 FQGNSA. Here the CDR3 DNA reads TGTGCCAGCAGCCCTCCCCAGGGGGGGGGAGAGACCCAGTACTTC. Its translation: CASSPPQGGGETQYF.

The chain joins TRBV19 to TRBJ2-5, with TRBD1 as a possible D gene (6 bases). The J call may not be correct, given that the DNA end is closer to TRBJ2-7. The CDR3 loop spans 17 amino acids. Germline CDR1 is LNHDA and CDR2 is SQIVND (reference sequence). CDR3 region: CASSPGSGTPSSYEQYF. The CDR3 DNA follows: TGTGCCAGTAGTCCCGGATCCGGGACACCGAGCTCCTACGAGCAGTACTTC.

This clone was detected only a few times. The genes are TRBV5-4 and TRBJ1-5; D is possibly TRBD1 (5 bases). The CDR3 loop spans 15 amino acids. The germline CDR1 and CDR2 sequences are SGHNT and YYREEE (reference sequence). V lost 2 bases and J 0 bases, leaving 9 bases between the germline ends. The CDR3 sequence is CASSFGGASNQPQHF. The DNA of the CDR3 is TGTGCCAGCAGCTTCGGTGGGGCTAGCAATCAGCCCCAGCATTTT.

This clone was found a few times. This chain uses TRBV25-1 with TRBJ1-5; no reliable D call. The CDR3 length is 15 residues. CDR1 is MGHDK and CDR2 is SYGVNS in the germline V gene. Trimming cost V 2 bases and J 4 bases, with 12 bases left between them. The CDR3 spells CASSEPGLGNQPQHF. CDR3 nucleotide sequence: TGTGCCAGCAGTGAACCGGGTCTTGGGAATCAGCCCCAGCATTTT.

The chain recombines TRBV7-6 with TRBJ2-5; possibly TRBD2 for D (6 bases). CDR3 length equals 17 residues. Germline-derived CDR1 and CDR2 are SGHVS and FNYEAQ. V dropped 1 base and J dropped 5 bases, with 20 bases sitting between them. CDR3 protein: CASSLGAFQAGGETQYF. The CDR3 coding sequence is TGTGCCAGCAGCTTAGGCGCCTTCCAAGCGGGCGGGGAGACCCAGTACTTC.

The chain uses TRBV5-1 and TRBJ2-3, with unresolved D. Trimming left V 4 bases short and J 1 base short, with 16 bases between. Germline V CDR1 and CDR2: SGHRS, YFSETQ. This CDR3 has 16 residues. The CDR3 nucleotides read TGCGCCAGCAGCCCGAGACCGGTACGCGGCACAGATACGCAGTATTTT. This gives the protein CASSPRPVRGTDTQYF.

The chain combines TRBV29-1 with TRBJ2-5, with TRBD1 matching 11 bases. This CDR3 has 16 amino acids. The V and J ends lost 0 bases and 5 bases, in that order; junction bases with no gene match: 8. Germline V gene data show CDR1 as SQVTM and CDR2 as ANQGSEA. The CDR3 region is CSVEDLWDRGMETQYF. In DNA form, the CDR3 reads TGCAGCGTTGAAGATCTTTGGGACAGGGGGATGGAGACCCAGTACTTC.

The gene calls are TRBV29-1 and TRBJ2-5; 10 bases map to TRBD2. The CDR3 sequence is 15 residues long. Germline-derived CDR1 and CDR2 are SQVTM and ANQGSEA. Trimming removed 6 bases from V and 5 bases from J; junction bases left unmatched: 12. CDR3 in DNA: TGCAGCGTAACCATGAGCGGGGGGGCCGGGGAGACCCAGTACTTC. It is translated as CSVTMSGGAGETQYF.

This sequence joins TRBV28 and TRBJ2-3; TRBD1 agrees at 10 bases. This CDR3 comprises 17 residues. V shed 3 bases, J shed 0 bases, and the junction held 6 bases outside the gene matches. Per the germline V gene, CDR1 is MDHEN and CDR2 is SYDVKM. DNA for the CDR3: TGTGCCAGCAGTTTTGGGACAGGGGCTACTAGCACAGATACGCAGTATTTT. Amino acid sequence: CASSFGTGATSTDTQYF.

This clone was seen more than once but under ten times. The rearrangement joins TRBV29-1 to TRBJ2-1; tentative D call: TRBD2 (6 bases). The CDR3 consists of 13 residues. Germline-derived CDR1 and CDR2 are SQVTM and ANQGSEA. Trimming left V 0 bases short and J 8 bases short, with 11 bases between. Here the CDR3 DNA reads TGCAGCGTTGAAGATCGGGGAGGCGATGAGCAGTTCTTC. Its protein is CSVEDRGGDEQFF.

This chain connects TRBV15 to TRBJ1-1; a possible D gene is TRBD1 (6 bases). Germline CDR1 LNHNV, CDR2 YYDKDF (reference sequence). This CDR3 is 13 amino acids long. V was clipped by 6 bases and J by 0 bases, with 8 bases between them. The CDR3 coding sequence is TGTGCCACCAGTGACAGGTTGAACACTGAAGCTTTCTTT. Protein: CATSDRLNTEAFF.